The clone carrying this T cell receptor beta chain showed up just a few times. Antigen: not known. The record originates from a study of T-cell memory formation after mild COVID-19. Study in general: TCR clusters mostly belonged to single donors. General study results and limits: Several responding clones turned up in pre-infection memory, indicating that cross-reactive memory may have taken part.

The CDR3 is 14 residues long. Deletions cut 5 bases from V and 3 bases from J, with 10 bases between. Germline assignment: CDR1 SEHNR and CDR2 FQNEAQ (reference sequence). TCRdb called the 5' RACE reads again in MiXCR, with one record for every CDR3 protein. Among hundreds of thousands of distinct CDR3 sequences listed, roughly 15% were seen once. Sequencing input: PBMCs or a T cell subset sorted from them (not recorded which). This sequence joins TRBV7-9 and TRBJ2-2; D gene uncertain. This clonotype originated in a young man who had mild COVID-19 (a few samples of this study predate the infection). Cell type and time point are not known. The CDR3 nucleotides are TGTGCCAGCAGCCCGATGGACGACACCGGGGAGCTGTTTTTT. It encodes CASSPMDDTGELFF.